The 32 T cell receptor beta chains reported below all come from one sample, sequenced in a study of OX40 agonist ivuxolimab in advanced cancers. The assay was immunoSEQ multiplex PCR, and TCRdb's table has in-frame clones only and misses some. The table shows about 33,000 clones, with about 81% occurring only once. The specimen was CD4+ or CD8+ T cells sorted from blood, collected in a trial of the OX40 agonist ivuxolimab. The receptors were sampled from an adult with an advanced solid tumor such as melanoma, head and neck, liver or kidney cancer.

This clone appeared once. The rearrangement links TRBV27 to TRBJ2-7, with D possibly being TRBD2 (7 bases). Trimming left V 5 bases short and J 6 bases short, with 14 bases between. The V gene's germline CDR1 is MNHEY and CDR2 SMNVEV (reference sequence). The CDR3 sequence is 13 residues long. The CDR3 coding sequence is TGTGCCAGCAGTCGCACAGGGAGGGGCGAGCAGTACTTC. Protein sequence: CASSRTGRGEQYF.

This rearrangement joins TRBV28 to TRBJ1-6, with D uncertain. The V gene's germline CDR1 is MDHEN and CDR2 SYDVKM. The germline V and J ends were trimmed by 8 bases and 0 bases, with 5 bases remaining between them. The CDR3 loop spans 13 amino acids. The CDR3 DNA reads TGTGCCAGCTGCCGCTCCTATAATTCACCCCTCCACTTT. Encoded protein: CASCRSYNSPLHF.

The chain links TRBV15 to TRBJ1-2; D is perhaps TRBD1 (6 bases). The CDR3 runs to 13 residues. V lost 6 bases and J lost 8, with 16 bases in between. From germline, CDR1 is LNHNV and CDR2 YYDKDF (reference sequence). The CDR3 sequence: CATRRGAGLGYTF. The CDR3 DNA reads as TGTGCCACCAGAAGGGGGGCAGGGCTAGGCTACACCTTC.

A few counts support this clone. This chain links TRBV7-8 with TRBJ1-2, with D perhaps TRBD1 (5 bases). The V and J ends lost 1 base and 4 bases respectively, with 10 bases between them. The CDR3 sequence is 14 residues long. Germline CDR1 reads SGHVS; CDR2 reads FQNEAQ. In nucleotides, the CDR3 is TGTGCCAGCAGCTTAGATTGGGGGATCTATGGCTACACCTTC. Protein: CASSLDWGIYGYTF. The whole variable domain, filled in from reference TRBV7-8 and TRBJ1-2, reads GAGVSQSPRYKVAKRGQDVALRCDPISGHVSLFWYQQALGQGPEFLTYFQNEAQLDKSGLPSDRFFAERPEGSVSTLKIQRTQQEDSAVYLCASSLDWGIYGYTFGSGTRLTVV.

V and J are TRBV18 and TRBJ2-5; 8 bases align to TRBD2. CDR1 is KGHSH, CDR2 LQKENI, per germline. V dropped 3 bases and J dropped 4; count of bases not matched to a gene: 7. CDR3 length: 15 amino acids. The CDR3 sequence is CASSPSRGGGETQYF. The CDR3 coding sequence is TGTGCCAGCTCACCTTCCCGGGGGGGCGGAGAGACCCAGTACTTC.

This clone was seen a few times. The V and J genes are TRBV2 and TRBJ1-3; D remains ambiguous. CDR3 size: 14 residues. V lost 5 bases to trimming and J lost 0 bases, with 8 bases between them. Per germline, CDR1 SNHLY and CDR2 FYNNEI. The chain's CDR3 is CASSNSYSGNTIYF. The CDR3, as DNA: TGTGCCAGCAGTAACAGCTACTCTGGAAACACCATATATTTT.

The chain links TRBV6-6 to TRBJ1-2, with D possibly matching TRBD1 (6 bases). Trimming removed 5 bases from V and 12 bases from J, with 16 bases in between. Germline assignment: CDR1 MNHNY and CDR2 SVGAGI (reference sequence). This CDR3 spans 12 amino acids. The CDR3 region is CASSASGTWHTF. The CDR3 DNA is TGTGCCAGCAGTGCCTCAGGGACATGGCACACCTTC.

This clone is medium-sized in the sample. The chain recombines TRBV5-1 with TRBJ1-5; TRBD1 aligns across 7 bases. Trimming took 0 bases from V and 6 from J; bases not matched to a gene: 6. The CDR3 spans 15 residues. CDR1 and CDR2 (germline): SGHRS, YFSETQ. The CDR3: CASSLGQGGGQPQHF. CDR3 DNA sequence: TGCGCCAGCAGCTTGGGACAGGGAGGCGGTCAGCCCCAGCATTTT.

V is TRBV30 and J is TRBJ1-4; D unclear. This CDR3 contains 14 residues. Germline V CDR1 and CDR2: GTSNPN, SVGIG (reference sequence). V was trimmed by 3 bases and J by 7 bases, leaving 15 bases between them. The CDR3 spells CAWSLTRGVEKLFF. CDR3 DNA: TGTGCCTGGAGCCTTACCCGCGGGGTTGAAAAACTGTTTTTT. Complete variable domain (other parts from reference TRBV30 and TRBJ1-4): SQTIHQWPATLVQPVGSPLSLECTVEGTSNPNLYWYRQAAGRGLQLLFYSVGIGQISSEVPQNLSASRPQDRQFILSSKKLLLSDSGFYLCAWSLTRGVEKLFFGSGTQLSVL.

This clone was picked up one time. The chain carries TRBV5-1 and TRBJ2-6, with TRBD1 matching 7 bases. The CDR3 spans 17 residues. J lost 3 bases, V lost 0 bases, and 6 bases had no gene match. Germline V CDR1 and CDR2: SGHRS, YFSETQ. CDR3 sequence (DNA): TGCGCCAGCAGCTTGGGGACAGGTCCAGTTGGGGCCAACGTCCTGACTTTC. This codes for CASSLGTGPVGANVLTF.

The V call is TRBV12-5, the J call TRBJ2-3; D remains ambiguous. The CDR3 is 14 residues long. Germline V CDR1 and CDR2: LGHNT, FRNRAP. V was cut by 1 base and J by 7 bases, with 12 bases left in between. The CDR3 sequence is CASGLEGRTYTQYF. The CDR3 bases are TGTGCTAGTGGTTTGGAGGGCAGAACTTATACGCAGTATTTT. The variable domain in full, with the rest retrieved from reference TRBV12-5 and TRBJ2-3, is DARVTQTPRHKVTEMGQEVTMRCQPILGHNTVFWYRQTMMQGLELLAYFRNRAPLDDSGMPKDRFSAEMPDATLATLKIQPSEPRDSAVYFCASGLEGRTYTQYFGPGTRLTVL.

CDR3 amino acids: CASSSGQGGTDTQYF. CDR3 coding DNA: TGTGCCAGCAGCTCCGGACAGGGGGGCACAGATACGCAGTATTTT. The chain couples TRBV7-9 to TRBJ2-3; 10 bases agree with TRBD1. The CDR3 is made up of 15 amino acids. The ends lost 4 bases at V and 1 base at J; junction bases unmatched: 2. CDR1 is SEHNR and CDR2 is FQNEAQ in the germline V gene (reference sequence). The full variable domain, completed using reference TRBV7-9 and TRBJ2-3, is DTGVSQNPRHKITKRGQNVTFRCDPISEHNRLYWYRQTLGQGPEFLTYFQNEAQLEKSRLLSDRFSAERPKGSFSTLEIQRTEQGDSAMYLCASSSGQGGTDTQYFGPGTRLTVL.

The rearrangement uses TRBV27 and TRBJ2-7; 7 nucleotides agree with TRBD1. Per the germline V gene, CDR1 is MNHEY and CDR2 is SMNVEV (reference sequence). The CDR3 length is 14 residues. V lost 7 bases and J lost 4; bases outside the gene matches: 10. The CDR3 spells CASITGTDLYEQYF. The CDR3 DNA reads as TGTGCCAGCATCACCGGGACAGATCTTTACGAGCAGTACTTC.

This clone was recorded only once. This chain connects TRBV19 to TRBJ1-2, with TRBD1 identical over 10 bases. The CDR3 extends over 14 amino acids. Trimming took 7 bases from V and 5 from J; bases not matched to a gene: 7. Per germline, CDR1 LNHDA and CDR2 SQIVND (reference sequence). The CDR3 sequence is CASNRDRGRYGYTF. The CDR3 DNA sequence: TGTGCCAGTAACCGGGACAGGGGACGATATGGCTACACCTTC.

This chain uses TRBV7-6 with TRBJ2-2; TRBD2 matches at 13 bases. This CDR3 contains 18 residues. The V gene end was trimmed by 5 bases and the J gene end by 4 bases; junction bases not matched to a gene: 10. Germline lookup yields CDR1 SGHVS and CDR2 FNYEAQ. The chain's CDR3 is CASSPRLAGGSGTGELFF. In DNA, the CDR3 is TGTGCCAGCAGCCCCAGACTAGCGGGGGGTTCGGGCACCGGGGAGCTGTTTTTT.

This clone has only one observation. The rearrangement joins TRBV11-2 to TRBJ2-7; D may match TRBD1 or TRBD2 (5 bases each). The germline CDR1 and CDR2 sequences are SGHAT and FQNNGV. This CDR3 has 14 amino acids. With 5 bases removed from V and 6 bases from J, the gap between germline ends came to 17 bases. The CDR3, as DNA: TGTGCCAGCAGCCTCCCCGGGGCCCTTAGCGAGCAGTACTTC. It codes for CASSLPGALSEQYF. Based on the CDR3 plus reference TRBV11-2 and TRBJ2-7, the full variable domain is EAGVAQSPRYKIIEKRQSVAFWCNPISGHATLYWYQQILGQGPKLLIQFQNNGVVDDSQLPKDRFSAERLKGVDSTLKIQPAKLEDSAVYLCASSLPGALSEQYFGPGTRLTVT.

The rearrangement joins TRBV28 to TRBJ1-2; no clear D. Trimming cost V 7 bases and J 3 bases, with 18 bases left between them. The CDR3 runs to 15 residues. CDR1 is MDHEN, CDR2 SYDVKM, per germline. CDR3 DNA sequence: TGTGCCAGCACCGAAGTCGGGAGGAACGACTATGGCTACACCTTC. Translating gives CASTEVGRNDYGYTF.

The chain couples TRBV19 to TRBJ1-2; tentative D call: TRBD1 (5 bases). This CDR3 has 14 amino acids. CDR1 is LNHDA and CDR2 is SQIVND in the germline V gene (reference sequence). V was shortened by 2 bases and J by 1 base, with 8 bases between the two germline ends. The DNA for the CDR3 is TGTGCCAGTAGTATATCAGGGATTAACTATGGCTACACCTTC. Protein: CASSISGINYGYTF. The variable domain in full, completed from reference TRBV19 and TRBJ1-2, reads DGGITQSPKYLFRKEGQNVTLSCEQNLNHDAMYWYRQDPGQGLRLIYYSQIVNDFQKGDIAEGYSVSREKKESFPLTVTSAQKNPTAFYLCASSISGINYGYTFGSGTRLTVV.

The CDR3 sequence is CASSPPFAGGYNEQFF. DNA of the CDR3: TGTGCCAGCTCACCACCATTTGCGGGGGGATACAATGAGCAGTTCTTC. The genes are TRBV18 and TRBJ2-1; 8 nucleotides agree with TRBD2. Germline V gives CDR1 KGHSH, CDR2 LQKENI. After removal of 0 bases from V and 4 bases from J, the junction contained 5 bases not matched to a gene. There are 16 residues in the CDR3.

As regards this clone: The junction departs from germline at one end; a sequencing error may be responsible. This sequence joins TRBV6-1 and TRBJ1-1; 9 bases line up with TRBD1. Germline CDR1 MNHNS, CDR2 SASEGT. This CDR3 has 16 residues. The CDR3 protein is CAGSVMGTGKNSEAFF. CDR3 DNA sequence: TGTGCCGGCAGTGTAATGGGGACAGGGAAGAACTCTGAAGCTTTCTTT.

The chain carries TRBV7-2 and TRBJ1-2; the match to TRBD1 covers 9 bases. This CDR3 has 13 residues. Germline V gene lookup returns CDR1 SGHTA and CDR2 FQGNSA. With V trimmed by 4 bases and J by 4 bases, 1 base remained unmatched. The CDR3 bases are TGTGCCAGCAGCTCGGACAGGGGCTATGGCTACACCTTC. Amino acid sequence: CASSSDRGYGYTF.

This clone was counted only a few times. The chain employs TRBV7-9 and TRBJ1-1; TRBD1 matches 10 bases. Germline CDR1 reads SEHNR; CDR2 reads FQNEAQ (reference sequence). The length of the CDR3 is 15 residues. The trim removed 7 bases at V and 5 bases at J, leaving 10 bases unmatched. The chain's CDR3 is CASNRQGAKGTEAFF. The CDR3 nucleotides are TGTGCCAGCAACAGACAGGGGGCCAAAGGAACTGAAGCTTTCTTT.

As regards this clone: The sample holds other DNA sequences that translate to the same CDR3. The J gene is TRBJ1-4, the V gene TRBV4-1; D may be TRBD1 (5 bases). The CDR3 is made up of 14 amino acids. The germline V gene encodes CDR1 MGHRA and CDR2 YSYEKL. Trimming left V 4 bases short and J 8 bases short, with 14 bases between. Here the CDR3 DNA reads TGCGCCAGCAGCCTCCAAGAGGGGATGGAAAAACTGTTTTTT. Translation gives CASSLQEGMEKLFF.

This chain connects TRBV7-2 to TRBJ2-6; D is uncertain. The V gene lost 4 bases and the J gene lost 1 base, with 8 bases spanning the gap. The CDR3 is made up of 15 amino acids. Per germline, CDR1 SGHTA and CDR2 FQGNSA. The CDR3 is CASSSPGSGANVLTF. The CDR3, as DNA: TGTGCCAGCAGCTCCCCCGGGTCTGGGGCCAACGTCCTGACTTTC.

This CDR3 is CASSLYSSYNSPLHF. The DNA for the CDR3 is TGTGCCAGCAGTTTGTACAGCTCCTATAATTCACCCCTCCACTTT. The gene calls are TRBV28 and TRBJ1-6; D is unclear. Germline CDR1 is MDHEN and CDR2 is SYDVKM. Trimming removed 3 bases at V and 0 bases at J, with 6 bases between. This CDR3 has 15 amino acids.

The genes are TRBV6-5 and TRBJ2-7, with TRBD2 as a possible D gene (6 bases). The CDR3 loop spans 14 amino acids. V lost 3 bases, J lost 4 bases, and 13 bases lay in between. Looked up from germline, CDR1 is MNHEY and CDR2 is SVGAGI. Here the CDR3 DNA reads TGTGCCAGCAGTTATCGGAGGGGCCCGTACGAGCAGTACTTC. It specifies CASSYRRGPYEQYF.

The V and J genes are TRBV19 and TRBJ1-1; D might be TRBD1 (5 bases). There are 12 residues in the CDR3. Trimming pared 7 bases from V and 5 bases from J, leaving 11 bases between. Germline V lookup: CDR1 LNHDA, CDR2 SQIVND (reference sequence). The DNA of the CDR3 is TGTGCCAGTACGCTAGGGGAAACTGAAGCTTTCTTT. Translated, it gives CASTLGETEAFF.

V is TRBV11-1 and J is TRBJ1-1, with 9 positions matching TRBD1. The CDR3 is 17 residues long. Trimming took 6 bases from V and 7 from J; bases not matched to a gene: 18. Per the germline V gene, CDR1 is SGHAT and CDR2 is FQDESV (reference sequence). The CDR3 DNA reads TGTGCCAGCAGGAACCCGGGACAGGGAGTGGGGAATAATGAAGCTTTCTTT. Amino acid sequence: CASRNPGQGVGNNEAFF.

This chain links TRBV4-1 with TRBJ2-3; no clear D. This CDR3 comprises 13 residues. V was shortened by 4 bases and J by 6 bases, with 11 bases between the two germline ends. Germline V CDR1 and CDR2: MGHRA, YSYEKL. The CDR3 loop reads CASSPALRDTQYF. The CDR3 nucleotides are TGCGCCAGCAGCCCGGCCCTGAGGGATACGCAGTATTTT.

This chain joins TRBV19 and TRBJ2-7, with D possibly matching TRBD2 (5 bases). This CDR3 is 13 amino acids long. Germline assignment: CDR1 LNHDA and CDR2 SQIVND (reference sequence). Trimming shortened V by 9 bases and J by 2 bases, and 14 bases separated the two germline ends. CDR3: CARESGIAYEQYF. In nucleotides, the CDR3 is TGTGCCAGAGAAAGCGGAATTGCCTACGAGCAGTACTTC.

J is TRBJ1-1 and V is TRBV19; D is unclear. The CDR3 sequence is 13 residues long. V was trimmed by 3 bases and J by 6 bases, leaving 11 bases between them. Germline lookup yields CDR1 LNHDA and CDR2 SQIVND (reference sequence). This CDR3 reads CASSITGVPEAFF. The CDR3 nucleotides are TGTGCCAGTAGTATCACTGGTGTCCCTGAAGCTTTCTTT.

This chain links TRBV6-5 with TRBJ2-1; D not resolved. Germline CDR1 is MNHEY and CDR2 is SVGAGI. V dropped 8 bases and J dropped 6 bases, with 11 bases sitting between them. The length of the CDR3 is 12 residues. The CDR3 here is CASLTNSNEQFF. As DNA, the CDR3 is TGTGCCAGCCTGACGAACAGCAATGAGCAGTTCTTC.